One sample yielded the 11 T cell receptor beta chains listed below, sequenced in a study of human T cells and chemical hapten exposure. The time point here: patch test 2, 6 weeks after DPC sensitization. As for treatment: therapeutic diphenylcyclopropenone sensitization with weekly scalp DPC. A single record per CDR3 protein comes from TCRdb applying MiXCR to the RACE reads. The profile shows about 140,000 distinct CDR3 sequences, roughly 10% of them singletons. The sequencing used whole blood, collected in connection with sensitization to the hapten diphenylcyclopropenone (DPC). These receptors were collected from a woman aged 45-65 years with alopecia areata. Some clones in this sample may be carry-over from other donors' samples.

The genes are TRBV29-1 and TRBJ2-5; D might be TRBD1 or TRBD2, each matching 5 bases. Germline V gene lookup returns CDR1 SQVTM and CDR2 ANQGSEA. V lost 3 bases to trimming and J lost 5 bases, with 13 bases between them. The length of the CDR3 is 13 residues. The CDR3 coding sequence is TGCAGCGTTGACGCAGGGTCGGGGGAGACCCAGTACTTC. Translation gives CSVDAGSGETQYF.

V and J are TRBV5-1 and TRBJ1-1, with 8 nucleotides matching TRBD1. Germline CDR1 and CDR2: SGHRS and YFSETQ. Trimming took 4 bases from V and 0 from J; bases not matched to a gene: 2. The CDR3 spans 14 residues. This CDR3 reads CASSTGQVNTEAFF. The CDR3 DNA follows: TGCGCCAGCAGCACGGGACAGGTGAACACTGAAGCTTTCTTT. Using reference TRBV5-1 and TRBJ1-1 for the parts outside the CDR3, the full variable domain is KAGVTQTPRYLIKTRGQQVTLSCSPISGHRSVSWYQQTPGQGLQFLFEYFSETQRNKGNFPGRFSGRQFSNSRSEMNVSTLELGDSALYLCASSTGQVNTEAFFGQGTRLTVV.

This clonotype turned up a few times. V and J are TRBV28 and TRBJ2-1, with 9 bases identical to TRBD2. Germline-derived CDR1 and CDR2 are MDHEN and SYDVKM. With V trimmed by 5 bases and J by 0 bases, 5 bases remained unmatched. CDR3 size: 16 residues. CDR3 region: CASSPAGGPSYNEQFF. The CDR3 DNA follows: TGTGCCAGCAGTCCAGCGGGAGGCCCCTCCTACAATGAGCAGTTCTTC.

This chain links TRBV25-1 with TRBJ2-3, with 7 positions matching TRBD1. The CDR3 contains 14 residues. Trimming cost V 6 bases and J 6 bases; bases outside gene matches: 9. Germline V CDR1 and CDR2: MGHDK, SYGVNS. CDR3 in DNA: TGTGCCAGCAGGCCCGGACAGGTGGTGGATACGCAGTATTTT. This codes for CASRPGQVVDTQYF.

This chain connects TRBV12-3 or TRBV12-4 to TRBJ2-1; D may be TRBD2 (6 bases). This CDR3 has 15 residues. V gave up 1 base and J gave up 8 bases, with 15 bases separating them. CDR3 nucleotide sequence: TGTGCCAGCAGTTTAGGGCTACCTAGCGTCTATGAGCAGTTCTTC. Protein sequence: CASSLGLPSVYEQFF.

This clonotype has a count of ten or more. The CDR3 region is CATSRAQFSGEQYF. CDR3 nucleotide sequence: TGTGCCACCAGCAGAGCTCAGTTCTCAGGCGAGCAGTACTTC. This chain connects TRBV15 to TRBJ2-7; D unclear. Trimming took off 1 base at V and 6 bases at J, with 13 bases between the two ends. The length of the CDR3 is 14 residues. The germline V gene encodes CDR1 LNHNV and CDR2 YYDKDF (reference sequence).

The rearrangement joins TRBV7-9 to TRBJ2-1, with unresolved D. The CDR3 consists of 14 residues. Germline assignment: CDR1 SEHNR and CDR2 FQNEAQ (reference sequence). Trimming removed 4 bases at V and 6 bases at J, with 13 bases between. CDR3 amino acids: CASSSTLARNEQFF. Here the CDR3 DNA reads TGTGCCAGCAGCTCTACCCTCGCACGCAATGAGCAGTTCTTC.

This clonotype turned up a few times. V gene TRBV5-1 combines with J gene TRBJ1-1; no clear D. The germline V gene has CDR1 SGHRS and CDR2 YFSETQ. The CDR3 is made up of 12 amino acids. Trimming pared 4 bases from V and 0 bases from J, leaving 4 bases between. Written as DNA, the CDR3 is TGCGCCAGCAGCGGCCTGAACACTGAAGCTTTCTTT. Protein sequence: CASSGLNTEAFF.

This clonotype was observed many times. The rearrangement joins TRBV24-1 to TRBJ1-1; no clear D gene. The CDR3 loop spans 13 amino acids. The germline CDR1 and CDR2 sequences are KGHDR and SFDVKD. V was shortened by 3 bases and J by 0 bases, with 4 bases between the two germline ends. CDR3 sequence (DNA): TGTGCCACCAGTGATAGAGTGAACACTGAAGCTTTCTTT. Its translation: CATSDRVNTEAFF.

This clonotype was seen many times. The chain combines TRBV13 with TRBJ2-2; 7 nucleotides align to TRBD2. The J segment lost 5 bases and the V segment lost 5 bases, leaving 17 bases of the junction unmatched. Germline V lookup: CDR1 PRHDT, CDR2 FYEKMQ (reference sequence). The CDR3 extends over 18 amino acids. CDR3: CASSLWTSAGIGTGELFF. CDR3 DNA sequence: TGTGCCAGCAGCCTCTGGACTTCAGCGGGAATAGGGACCGGGGAGCTGTTTTTT. Drawing the rest from reference TRBV13 and TRBJ2-2, the complete variable domain is AAGVIQSPRHLIKEKRETATLKCYPIPRHDTVYWYQQGPGQDPQFLISFYEKMQSDKGSIPDRFSAQQFSDYHSELNMSSLELGDSALYFCASSLWTSAGIGTGELFFGEGSRLTVL.

This clonotype was recorded at least ten times. The chain joins TRBV28 to TRBJ1-4; D is ambiguous. The V end was cut by 7 bases, the J end by 0 bases, with 12 bases between. From germline, CDR1 is MDHEN and CDR2 SYDVKM. This CDR3 spans 15 amino acids. The CDR3 spells CASTPYVPTNEKLFF. CDR3 sequence (DNA): TGTGCCAGCACCCCGTATGTCCCAACTAATGAAAAACTGTTTTTT.